This T cell receptor (beta chain) was sequenced in a study of cytomegalovirus exposure and HLA in healthy donors (dated by TCRdb to about 2017). Background on the whole study: An earlier analysis of under 600 of the donors reported approximately 300 Gb of sequence data and 100 million to 130 million unique TCR beta sequences from roughly 180 million T cells. In a later analysis, previously published TCR beta repertoires from 670 or so donors were re-analyzed and high-resolution HLA genotyping was added so that TCR occurrence patterns could be studied. Rather than using new phenotypic data, the later analysis identified candidate immune exposures from TCR beta sequences and from how often those sequences occurred across donors. To predict cytomegalovirus infection status, the study combined high-throughput TCR immunosequencing, statistical association of individual TCRs with disease status, and machine learning. Roughly 5 DR-DQ haplotypes were treated as single units for association and clustering because of strong linkage in the cohort. HLA typing included class I and class II loci at four-digit resolution. About 320 gigabases of sequencing data and roughly 90 million unique TCR sequences were included in an early release covering around 600 HLA-typed donors. Every discovery cohort repertoire had been produced on one sequencing platform. Along with the roughly 610-subject first cohort, a separate validation cohort of more than 90 different subjects was used. An earlier analysis of several hundred of the donors applied high-throughput TCR beta sequencing to assess whether each TCR beta V gene segment acted as functional or pseudogenic. The study used immunosequencing to profile the T cell repertoires of several hundred subjects and linked those repertoires to cytomegalovirus serostatus. Across some 400 genotyped donors of the cohort, an average of about 240,000 unique TCR beta nucleotide sequences per donor were sequenced, and roughly 20% of those sequences were non-productive. The study was designed to test whether signatures of past pathogen exposure could be identified by cataloging public T cell receptors. The number of donors typed differed by locus, with roughly 620-630 for A, B, C, DRB1 and DQB1, 522 for DQA1, 606 for DPA1, and under 490 for DPB1. The genetic ancestry cluster associated with self-reported Caucasian donors included about 81% of the approximately 410 genotyped donors. Alongside the repertoire data, information on donor age, sex, ethnicity and CMV serostatus was compiled. A later genetic analysis took genome-wide SNP genotypes for about 55% of the roughly 700 donors and used that subset as a discovery cohort.

The research as a whole found: In an earlier analysis of more than 500 of the donors, most TCR beta V segments appeared in productive rearrangements about 87% or about 30% of the time, broadly matching IMGT annotations. The presence/absence analyses assumed that sequencing depth was roughly uniform across donors, and that assumption may not be true. Only TCR beta chains were sequenced in this cohort, and the absence of alpha or paired-chain data limited detectable features. In a later analysis, the rate of TCR association differed among HLA loci, with DRB1 alleles having the most associated TCRs and HLA-C alleles having the fewest. Three of the identified cytomegalovirus-associated TCR beta chains were confirmed in vitro to be specific for cytomegalovirus antigens. Most TCR sequences were seen in very few donors, while some public TCRs were found in many individuals. The sequencing pipeline was judged likely to have produced a cluster of highly shared sequence variants as a technical artifact. A later analysis found that HLA-associated TCR beta chains were more clonally expanded and had lower generation probabilities than equally common non-associated chains. Immune exposure information for the cohort was limited to CMV serostatus. In both the original and validation cohorts, the classifier was reported to diagnose cytomegalovirus status with high specificity and sensitivity. In the study, approximately 160 TCR beta chains were listed as associated with cytomegalovirus. It was suggested by the authors that the approach could potentially be generalized to other disease states and immunological phenotypes. According to a later genetic analysis, donors in an Asian-associated ancestry cluster had fewer N-insertions in productive TCRs than the roughly 670-donor mean. The 87-base-pair reads could not distinguish some IMGT-functional V segments, including TRBV6-2 and TRBV6-3, so those segments were excluded. A further reported finding was that TCR beta sequences accurately predicted the HLA-A and HLA-B alleles for most subjects in the first cohort. Seventeen rarely observed V segments, including chromosome 9 orphons, were excluded from the earlier analysis of just under 600 of the donors because counts were too low. Several of the top co-occurrence clusters appeared to be linked to parvovirus B19, influenza, CMV and Epstein-Barr virus, according to a later analysis. Linkage disequilibrium might explain the correlated functional status among segregating V segments, but an unknown experimental factor could not be ruled out. In a later analysis, over 15,000 TCR beta sequences were associated with specific HLA alleles at a false discovery rate of 0.05. A later analysis found that most CMV-associated TCR beta chains appeared HLA-restricted, with HLA associations seemingly driven largely by CMV exposure. Strong co-occurrence of HLA alleles, especially DR and DQ, made assigning TCR associations to individual alleles difficult. V-gene and J-gene trimming of TCR beta chains was associated with a missense DCLRE1C variant in a later genetic analysis, and the association was replicated in an independent cohort. HLA typing was unavailable for some donors at each locus, so association tests used only the typed subset.

Remarks on this clone: Its recognized antigen is unknown. Per-base quality was not reported, and no clone a single base away is much larger than it.

In total, 630 or so healthy bone marrow donors made up the cohort. At the time of sampling, all cohort members were nominally healthy, though unrecorded immune exposures were likely present. The donor tested CMV seronegative and was one of the 352 seronegative cohort members. Every donor gave a peripheral blood sample, and the peripheral blood mononuclear cells from that sample were used for TCR beta sequencing. The Qiagen DNeasy Blood Extraction Kit was used to extract genomic DNA from the blood cell samples. The germline V gene sets CDR1 to SGDLS and CDR2 to YYNGEE. Measured from the cysteine to the phenylalanine, the CDR3 is 17 residues long. Here the CDR3 DNA is all that survives: 51 bases in frame from base 1. V ends up 5 bases short and J 1 base short, with an unmatched junction base count of 10. The library was produced with the immunoSEQ multiplex PCR assay. For the multiplex PCR, a mixture combining 60 forward primers for TCR Vbeta segments and 13 reverse primers for TCR Jbeta segments was used. The CDR3 region of rearranged TCR beta genes was amplified from genomic DNA with a multiplex PCR assay. The Illumina HiSeq System was used to sequence the amplified TCR beta libraries as 87-base-pair reads. The published analysis was carried out like this. A later analysis counted tens of millions of unique TCR beta chains across the 640 or so repertoires, and 9.5 million to 11 million of these chains were shared by at least two donors. Raw reads were error-corrected and collapsed into unique sequences with a nearest-neighbor algorithm that merged closely related sequences to remove PCR and sequencing errors. V, D and J gene segments were assigned by aligning CDR3 sequences to IMGT reference sequences. For a sequence to be retained, a match of at least six nucleotides to both a V gene segment and a J gene segment was required. Rearrangements were classified as productive when the CDR3 lacked stop codons and remained in frame with V and J, and all other rearrangements were classified as non-productive. CDR3 was defined by IMGT convention, running from the second conserved V-encoded cysteine to the conserved J-encoded phenylalanine. In an earlier analysis of around 640 of the donors, sequences lacking an unambiguous match to a single V gene segment were excluded. An earlier analysis of almost 600 of the donors classified V segments as functional when productive rearrangements were above 56.7% and as segregating when the standard deviation between donors was above 5%. A statistical classification framework was developed to diagnose cytomegalovirus status using the catalog of TCR beta chain sequences. In a later analysis, TCR nucleotide sequences were compared against IMGT/GENE-DB human TR gene sequences so that V and J genes could be assigned. Using the TCRdist pipeline, a later analysis assigned CDR3 sequences along with most-parsimonious VDJ recombination scenarios. In a later analysis, every TCR beta chain was defined by the combination of its CDR3 amino acid sequence and its V-gene family, and reads without a unique V-gene family were dropped. To address suspected cross-contamination and a sequencing artifact, a later analysis removed 550 to 750 highly shared, low-generation-probability nucleotide sequences. A later analysis calculated a clonal expansion index for each public chain from normalized within-repertoire ranks of inferred template counts. In a later analysis, generation probabilities were computed with a VDJ recombination model fitted to out-of-frame rearrangements, and the resulting probabilities were checked against IGoR. Hypergeometric tests were used in a later analysis to score TCR-TCR, TCR-HLA and TCR-CMV co-occurrence, with a repertoire-size bias correction applied to the TCR pairs. To estimate false discovery rates, a later analysis permuted the HLA or CMV assignments 20 times. In a later analysis, co-occurring TCRs were grouped using DBSCAN, and TCRdist sequence similarity was added for clustering within HLA-allele-positive subsets. Repertoires with fewer than 30,000 or more than 120,000 public chains were left out of co-occurrence clustering, as were several repertoires with anomalous nucleotide sharing. What TCRdb holds here is the immuneACCESS table cut down to in-frame rearrangements. Part of the clones is not present; checked against another copy, under half of the missing clones reflect an unresolved V gene, and the others are unexplained. For V, J and clone size, that table is used; D and trimming come from the DNA. The sample table holds 170,000 or so clones, of which approximately 82% were seen once. The top ten hold about 2.2% of the sample.

This chain joins TRBV9 to TRBJ2-2; TRBD2 aligns with 8 central bases. Sequencing was carried out using PBMCs. The receptor comes from a woman aged 25-40 years in good health and CMV-seronegative. The CDR3 is CASSGPGLGMNTGELFF. Read as DNA, the sequence is TGTGCCAGCAGTGGACCGGGACTAGGGATGAACACCGGGGAGCTGTTTTTT.